This T cell receptor beta chain is from a study of PD-L1 blockade in urothelial cancer. The wider study: Dosed intravenously at 1,200 mg every 3 weeks, atezolizumab was initiated by patients around 2014. Between 0 and 3 chemotherapy regimens preceded treatment for each patient.

Each PCR received spiked synthetic TCR analog templates. Libraries were prepared by immunoSEQ multiplex PCR; TCRdb keeps only in-frame clonotypes and omits some of them. The sample lists under 95,000 clones, 84% occurring once. Germline V lookup: CDR1 MNHEY, CDR2 SVGAGI. The germline V and J ends were trimmed by 0 bases and 0 bases, with 8 bases remaining between them. This CDR3 is 15 amino acids long. Time point reported: pretreatment peripheral blood. Locally advanced or metastatic urothelial carcinoma was present in patients. This clonotype was obtained from a man aged 60-69 years with urothelial cancer. Specimen: PBMCs, collected around atezolizumab (anti-PD-L1) treatment. The J gene is TRBJ1-1, the V gene TRBV6-5, with unresolved D. The CDR3 loop reads CASSYSGELNTEAFF. CDR3 nucleotides: TGTGCCAGCAGTTACTCTGGGGAGCTGAACACTGAAGCTTTCTTT.